A single sample is the source of the 18 T cell receptor beta chains below, sequenced in a study of shared clonotypes between healthy human individuals. Libraries were prepared by immunoSEQ multiplex PCR; TCRdb keeps only in-frame clonotypes and omits some of them. In the table there are fewer than 650,000 clones, 70% to 80% of which are singletons. The sample comprised PBMCs. The receptor set was obtained from a woman aged 40-49 years in good health. Some clones in this sample may be carry-over from other donors' samples.

The chain links TRBV10-2 to TRBJ1-2, with D uncertain. The CDR3 spans 14 residues. Germline values: CDR1 WSHSY, CDR2 SAAADI. V lost 0 bases, J lost 2 bases, and 7 bases lay in between. DNA of the CDR3: TGCGCCAGCAGTGAGTCTACATGGAACTATGGCTACACCTTC. Its protein is CASSESTWNYGYTF.

V and J are TRBV7-2 and TRBJ2-1; TRBD2 matches at 13 bases. With 5 bases clipped from V and 5 bases from J, the junction kept 6 bases outside the gene matches. Germline assignment: CDR1 SGHTA and CDR2 FQGNSA. CDR3 length equals 16 residues. The CDR3 region has the DNA TGTGCCAGCAGCCGGACTAGCGGGAGCGAGGACAATGAGCAGTTCTTC. Translated, it gives CASSRTSGSEDNEQFF.

About this clone: The same CDR3 can be traced to other DNA sequences in this sample. V and J are TRBV28 and TRBJ2-7, with D uncertain. CDR1 MDHEN and CDR2 SYDVKM come from the germline V gene. The CDR3 is 13 residues long. Trimming stripped 5 bases from V and 1 base from J, with 9 bases between. CDR3 region: CASSPPGSYEQYF. Here the CDR3 DNA reads TGTGCCAGCAGTCCCCCTGGGTCCTACGAGCAGTACTTC.

The V and J genes are TRBV7-9 and TRBJ2-1, with 10 nucleotides matching TRBD2. CDR1 SEHNR and CDR2 FQNEAQ come from the germline V gene (reference sequence). The V and J ends lost 3 bases and 8 bases, in that order; junction bases with no gene match: 4. This CDR3 has 14 amino acids. This CDR3 reads CASSLSAGGDEQFF. In nucleotides, the CDR3 is TGTGCCAGCAGCTTGTCAGCGGGGGGGGATGAGCAGTTCTTC. The full variable domain, in which reference TRBV7-9 and TRBJ2-1 provide the parts outside the CDR3, is DTGVSQNPRHKITKRGQNVTFRCDPISEHNRLYWYRQTLGQGPEFLTYFQNEAQLEKSRLLSDRFSAERPKGSFSTLEIQRTEQGDSAMYLCASSLSAGGDEQFFGPGTRLTVL.

The V call is TRBV20-1, the J call TRBJ2-7, with D unclear. Trimming shortened V by 3 bases and J by 2 bases, and 2 bases separated the two germline ends. The CDR3 runs 10 residues. Germline-derived CDR1 and CDR2 are DFQATT and SNEGSKA (reference sequence). CDR3 residues: CSASTYEQYF. The DNA for the CDR3 is TGCAGTGCTAGCACCTACGAGCAGTACTTC.

The chain's CDR3 is CASSHDRGHEETQYF. In DNA form, the CDR3 reads TGTGCCAGTAGCCACGACAGGGGGCACGAGGAGACCCAGTACTTC. This chain links TRBV19 with TRBJ2-5; 10 bases are a match to TRBD1. The trim removed 6 bases at V and 5 bases at J, leaving 9 bases unmatched. Germline loops: CDR1 LNHDA, CDR2 SQIVND (reference sequence). This CDR3 has 15 amino acids.

The rearrangement joins TRBV5-1 to TRBJ2-3; 11 bases fit TRBD2. V dropped 2 bases and J dropped 5; count of bases not matched to a gene: 4. CDR3 size: 15 residues. CDR1 and CDR2 (germline): SGHRS, YFSETQ. This chain's CDR3 is CASSFRGLAGDTQYF. The CDR3 DNA reads as TGCGCCAGCAGCTTCAGAGGACTAGCGGGAGATACGCAGTATTTT.

This chain connects TRBV29-1 to TRBJ2-6, with D perhaps given as TRBD1 or TRBD2 (6 bases each). V was pared by 6 bases and J by 0 bases, with 15 bases between. CDR1 and CDR2 (germline): SQVTM, ANQGSEA. This CDR3 has 16 amino acids. CDR3 sequence reads: CSVGGQTLSGANVLTF. Written as DNA, the CDR3 is TGCAGCGTGGGGGGACAAACTCTCTCTGGGGCCAACGTCCTGACTTTC.

The chain combines TRBV7-9 with TRBJ2-1; D is unclear. Germline CDR1 is SEHNR and CDR2 is FQNEAQ (reference sequence). V was clipped by 3 bases and J by 5 bases, with 11 bases between them. The CDR3 has 14 amino acids. The CDR3 bases are TGTGCCAGCAGCTTCCCGAACCTGAACAATGAGCAGTTCTTC. As protein: CASSFPNLNNEQFF.

This rearrangement joins TRBV4-2 to TRBJ2-2; 12 nucleotides agree with TRBD2. The CDR3 length is 16 residues. Germline V CDR1 and CDR2: LGHNA, YNFKEQ. V dropped 4 bases and J dropped 6; count of bases not matched to a gene: 6. The CDR3 sequence: CASSPRTSGIAGELFF. Written as DNA, the CDR3 is TGTGCCAGCAGCCCTCGGACTAGCGGGATCGCCGGGGAGCTGTTTTTT.

The genes are TRBV18 and TRBJ2-5; D unresolved. CDR1 KGHSH and CDR2 LQKENI come from the germline V gene. CDR3 length equals 15 residues. V was cut by 3 bases and J by 2 bases, with 13 bases left in between. This chain's CDR3 is CASSPSKGMQETQYF. In DNA, the CDR3 is TGTGCCAGCTCACCCTCCAAAGGAATGCAAGAGACCCAGTACTTC.

The chain employs TRBV6-6 and TRBJ2-1; 14 bases line up with TRBD2. V was clipped by 5 bases and J by 4 bases; unmatched bases: 4. The CDR3 runs 16 residues. CDR1 and CDR2 (germline): MNHNY, SVGAGI (reference sequence). As DNA, the CDR3 is TGTGCCAGCAGTGGTCGACTAGCGGGAGGGTACAATGAGCAGTTCTTC. Its protein product is CASSGRLAGGYNEQFF.

This clone was recorded a few times. The chain couples TRBV13 to TRBJ2-1, with no clear D. CDR1 and CDR2 (germline): PRHDT, FYEKMQ (reference sequence). The CDR3 has 13 amino acids. Trimming stripped 3 bases from V and 5 bases from J, with 8 bases between. CDR3 residues: CASSFGGHNEQFF. CDR3 sequence (DNA): TGTGCCAGCAGCTTCGGTGGACACAATGAGCAGTTCTTC. Combining the CDR3 with reference TRBV13 and TRBJ2-1 gives the whole variable domain AAGVIQSPRHLIKEKRETATLKCYPIPRHDTVYWYQQGPGQDPQFLISFYEKMQSDKGSIPDRFSAQQFSDYHSELNMSSLELGDSALYFCASSFGGHNEQFFGPGTRLTVL.

A single count supports this clone. Other DNA sequences from this sample encode an identical CDR3 as well. The chain combines TRBV7-9 with TRBJ2-7, with D hard to call. The CDR3 has 12 amino acids. Germline lookup yields CDR1 SEHNR and CDR2 FQNEAQ (reference sequence). The ends were cut back, 5 bases at V and 4 bases at J, with 9 bases in the middle. This chain's CDR3 is CASSLSSYEQYF. The CDR3 DNA follows: TGTGCCAGCAGCCTTTCGAGTTACGAGCAGTACTTC.

J is TRBJ2-3 and V is TRBV4-1; 7 nucleotides match TRBD2. This CDR3 contains 17 residues. V was clipped by 0 bases and J by 0 bases; unmatched bases: 6. Germline V gene sequence: CDR1 MGHRA, CDR2 YSYEKL. The CDR3 spells CASSQDGDYPSTDTQYF. As DNA, the CDR3 is TGCGCCAGCAGCCAAGATGGGGACTACCCTAGCACAGATACGCAGTATTTT.

This clone has a single count. This chain joins TRBV19 and TRBJ1-4; weak D call: TRBD1 (5 bases). This CDR3 has 15 residues. The ends were cut back, 5 bases at V and 6 bases at J, with 16 bases in the middle. Germline-derived CDR1 and CDR2 are LNHDA and SQIVND (reference sequence). CDR3 bases: TGTGCCAGTAGTGGCCCAGGGCAGAACTATGAAAAACTGTTTTTT. It encodes CASSGPGQNYEKLFF.

This sequence joins TRBV11-2 and TRBJ2-1; 12 bases fit TRBD2. The CDR3 spans 16 residues. V gave up 2 bases and J gave up 10 bases; unmatched junction bases: 9. The V gene's germline CDR1 is SGHAT and CDR2 FQNNGV. As DNA, the CDR3 is TGTGCCAGCAGCTTAAGGACTAGCGGGAAACCACAGGAGCAGTTCTTC. Amino acids: CASSLRTSGKPQEQFF.

The chain couples TRBV6-6 to TRBJ2-1; tentatively, D is TRBD1 (5 bases). The CDR3 has 16 amino acids. Germline CDR1 MNHNY, CDR2 SVGAGI (reference sequence). V gave up 4 bases and J gave up 1 base, with 14 bases separating them. CDR3: CASSSDAGASYNEQFF. In nucleotides, the CDR3 is TGTGCCAGCAGTTCGGACGCTGGGGCTTCCTACAATGAGCAGTTCTTC.